This entry lists 21 T cell receptor beta chains sequenced from one sample in a study of blood T cell repertoires in COVID-19. TCRdb keeps only in-frame clones here, not all; method: immunoSEQ multiplex PCR. The sample holds 80,000 to 100,000 clones, approximately 79% seen once. The specimen sequenced was peripheral blood. Every receptor here comes from a woman at least 80 years old with active or convalescent COVID-19.

The rearrangement joins TRBV19 to TRBJ1-4; possible D gene TRBD1, 6 bases. Germline CDR1 and CDR2: LNHDA and SQIVND (reference sequence). V gave up 4 bases and J gave up 6 bases, with 15 bases separating them. CDR3 length equals 15 residues. As DNA, the CDR3 is TGTGCCAGTAGTAGAGAGACAGGACGATATGAAAAACTGTTTTTT. Residues: CASSRETGRYEKLFF.

V is TRBV6-5 and J is TRBJ1-2, with 8 bases lining up with TRBD1. Germline V lookup: CDR1 MNHEY, CDR2 SVGAGI. Unmatched junction bases numbered 7, after V lost 7 bases and J lost 0 bases. The CDR3 extends over 15 amino acids. The CDR3 loop is CASTPGTGANYGYTF. CDR3 bases: TGTGCCAGCACCCCCGGGACAGGAGCTAACTATGGCTACACCTTC.

V and J are TRBV5-1 and TRBJ2-1; 15 bases align to TRBD2. V dropped 4 bases and J dropped 5; count of bases not matched to a gene: 4. Germline V gene lookup returns CDR1 SGHRS and CDR2 YFSETQ. The CDR3 has 16 residues. CDR3 sequence (DNA): TGCGCCAGCAGCATCTGGACTAGCGGGGGGGACAATGAGCAGTTCTTC. Translating it yields CASSIWTSGGDNEQFF.

The chain couples TRBV19 to TRBJ1-3; 8 bases fit TRBD1. From germline, CDR1 is LNHDA and CDR2 SQIVND (reference sequence). V lost 7 bases to trimming and J lost 3 bases; unmatched junction nucleotides: 5. The CDR3 length is 14 residues. The chain's CDR3 is CASTLQGGGNTIYF. DNA of the CDR3: TGTGCCAGTACTCTACAGGGGGGTGGAAACACCATATATTTT.

The CDR3, as DNA: TGTGCCAGCAGCTTATACGAGGGGGCCGGGGAGCTGTTTTTT. The encoded protein is CASSLYEGAGELFF. The V and J genes are TRBV7-2 and TRBJ2-2; maybe TRBD1 (6 bases). The V end was cut by 2 bases, the J end by 6 bases, with 10 bases between. This CDR3 comprises 14 residues. Per germline, CDR1 SGHTA and CDR2 FQGNSA.

The chain combines TRBV4-1 with TRBJ1-5, with D uncertain. Germline V gives CDR1 MGHRA, CDR2 YSYEKL. CDR3 size: 16 residues. V lost 0 bases and J 10 bases, leaving 19 bases between the germline ends. The CDR3 spells CASSQDRLTRRRPQHF. The CDR3 DNA sequence: TGCGCCAGCAGCCAAGATAGGTTGACGAGAAGGAGACCCCAGCATTTT.

The V and J genes are TRBV11-2 and TRBJ2-1, with 12 bases matching TRBD1. The CDR3 is 15 residues long. V was clipped by 5 bases and J by 6 bases; unmatched bases: 5. Germline V lookup: CDR1 SGHAT, CDR2 FQNNGV. The CDR3 protein is CASSPGTGGGNEQFF. CDR3 DNA sequence: TGTGCCAGCAGCCCCGGGACAGGGGGCGGCAATGAGCAGTTCTTC.

The J gene is TRBJ2-7, the V gene TRBV6-2 or TRBV6-3; D is ambiguous. Germline V lookup: CDR1 MNHEY, CDR2 SVGEGT. This CDR3 is 11 amino acids long. V was cut by 4 bases and J by 3 bases, with 4 bases left in between. The CDR3, as DNA: TGTGCCAGCAGTTTCGGCTACGAGCAGTACTTC. This codes for CASSFGYEQYF.

V is TRBV7-2 and J is TRBJ2-2, with D perhaps matching TRBD2 (6 bases). Germline lookup yields CDR1 SGHTA and CDR2 FQGNSA. The CDR3 is 14 residues long. V lost 0 bases and J lost 7, with 9 bases in between. In DNA form, the CDR3 reads TGTGCCAGCAGCTTAGCGCCGGGGGTCGGGGAGCTGTTTTTT. This sequence encodes CASSLAPGVGELFF. Filled out from reference TRBV7-2 and TRBJ2-2, the complete variable domain reads GAGVSQSPSNKVTEKGKDVELRCDPISGHTALYWYRQSLGQGLEFLIYFQGNSAPDKSGLPSDRFSAERTGGSVSTLTIQRTQQEDSAVYLCASSLAPGVGELFFGEGSRLTVL.

The chain employs TRBV30 and TRBJ1-2, with D possibly TRBD1 on 5 matching bases. V shed 2 bases and J shed 5 bases, with 18 bases lying between them. The CDR3 is made up of 15 amino acids. Germline V gene data show CDR1 as GTSNPN and CDR2 as SVGIG (reference sequence). The CDR3 reads CAWSRKAGKSYGYTF. The CDR3 bases are TGTGCCTGGAGTAGGAAGGCAGGGAAGAGTTATGGCTACACCTTC.

This clone was counted a few times. The chain joins TRBV6-5 to TRBJ1-1; no clear D gene. The CDR3 is made up of 13 amino acids. The germline V gene has CDR1 MNHEY and CDR2 SVGAGI. Trimming cost V 4 bases and J 0 bases, with 6 bases left between them. The CDR3 loop reads CASSSYLNTEAFF. The CDR3 coding sequence is TGTGCCAGCAGTTCATACTTGAACACTGAAGCTTTCTTT.

The chain carries TRBV4-2 and TRBJ1-1; 7 bases agree with TRBD1. Germline-derived CDR1 and CDR2 are LGHNA and YNFKEQ. V was pared by 1 base and J by 4 bases, with 6 bases of the junction left unmatched. The CDR3 runs 15 residues. This CDR3 reads CASSQGRGLGTEAFF. Written as DNA, the CDR3 is TGTGCCAGCAGCCAAGGGAGGGGGCTTGGCACTGAAGCTTTCTTT.

V and J are TRBV12-3 or TRBV12-4 and TRBJ2-1; 7 bases agree with TRBD1. Trimming took 7 bases from V and 7 from J; bases not matched to a gene: 7. The CDR3 consists of 13 residues. DNA of the CDR3: TGTGCCAGCATTCTGACAGGGAAAAATGAGCAGTTCTTC. The encoded protein is CASILTGKNEQFF.

The genes are TRBV30 and TRBJ2-5; the match to TRBD2 covers 8 bases. Germline assignment: CDR1 GTSNPN and CDR2 SVGIG (reference sequence). The CDR3 runs 15 residues. Trimming took 3 bases from V and 2 from J; bases not matched to a gene: 8. This CDR3 reads CAWSGGEGLQETQYF. CDR3 DNA: TGTGCCTGGAGCGGGGGGGAGGGACTTCAAGAGACCCAGTACTTC.

The rearrangement joins TRBV2 to TRBJ2-7; maybe TRBD1 (5 bases). CDR1 is SNHLY and CDR2 is FYNNEI in the germline V gene. The CDR3 runs 12 residues. Trimming took off 8 bases at V and 4 bases at J, with 12 bases between the two ends. In DNA, the CDR3 is TGTGCCAGCCTAACGACAGAGTACGAGCAGTACTTC. It encodes CASLTTEYEQYF.

The chain has TRBV25-1 and TRBJ2-5; 9 bases map to TRBD1. The CDR3 is 17 residues long. Germline-derived CDR1 and CDR2 are MGHDK and SYGVNS. Trimming cost V 5 bases and J 4 bases; bases outside gene matches: 14. The CDR3 DNA reads TGTGCCAGCAGTTCTGCCGGGACAGGGTTAGGGTTAGAGACCCAGTACTTC. Protein product: CASSSAGTGLGLETQYF.

In this sample, this clone turned up once. V and J are TRBV2 and TRBJ2-4; 13 positions match TRBD2. The V segment lost 6 bases and the J segment 7 bases; nucleotides outside the gene matches: 9. The CDR3 totals 16 residues. Germline V gene data show CDR1 as SNHLY and CDR2 as FYNNEI. The CDR3, as DNA: TGTGCCAGCAGAAAAGGACTAGCGGGGGAGGGGAACATTCAGTACTTC. Translation: CASRKGLAGEGNIQYF.

This chain's CDR3 is CASSLAIPTGNEKLFF. The CDR3, as DNA: TGTGCCAGCAGCTTGGCGATACCGACAGGGAATGAAAAACTGTTTTTT. The V gene is TRBV5-5, the J gene TRBJ1-4, with TRBD1 matching 7 bases. The CDR3 extends over 16 amino acids. V trimming: 0 bases; J trimming: 5 bases; junction bases outside the gene matches: 7. Per the germline V gene, CDR1 is SGHKS and CDR2 is YYEKEE (reference sequence).

This rearrangement joins TRBV11-3 to TRBJ2-1; D is ambiguous. V was trimmed by 1 base and J by 0 bases, leaving 10 bases between them. The CDR3 sequence is 16 residues long. Germline assignment: CDR1 SGHNT and CDR2 YENEEA. CDR3 in amino acids: CASSLGVISSYNEQFF. The CDR3 nucleotides are TGTGCCAGCAGCTTAGGAGTTATTAGCTCCTACAATGAGCAGTTCTTC.

The V and J genes are TRBV5-1 and TRBJ1-2, with 8 bases identical to TRBD1. The ends lost 4 bases at V and 8 bases at J; junction bases unmatched: 13. Germline V gene sequence: CDR1 SGHRS, CDR2 YFSETQ. The CDR3 runs 15 residues. CDR3 region: CASSDDGQGVRGYTF. The CDR3 DNA reads as TGCGCCAGCAGCGATGACGGACAGGGAGTGAGGGGCTACACCTTC.

The chain recombines TRBV4-1 with TRBJ1-2; 9 bases line up with TRBD1. From germline, CDR1 is MGHRA and CDR2 YSYEKL. This CDR3 comprises 15 residues. The trim removed 4 bases at V and 2 bases at J, leaving 5 bases unmatched. The CDR3 loop is CASSRTGDGNYGYTF. CDR3 nucleotides: TGCGCCAGCAGCCGGACAGGGGACGGGAACTATGGCTACACCTTC.